This passage covers 27 T cell receptor beta chains from one sample sequenced in a study of blood T cell repertoires in COVID-19. Using immunoSEQ multiplex PCR, the repertoire was profiled, and TCRdb retains in-frame clones only, with some absent. The data contain some 200,000 clones, over 80% of them singletons. The sequenced material came from peripheral blood. The receptor set was obtained from a woman aged 40 to 50 with acute or convalescent COVID-19.

The V call is TRBV18, the J call TRBJ2-1; D is possibly TRBD2 (5 bases). The germline V gene encodes CDR1 KGHSH and CDR2 LQKENI. The CDR3 sequence is 15 residues long. V was cut by 6 bases and J by 0 bases, with 12 bases left in between. DNA of the CDR3: TGTGCCAGCTCGTCCCGAGGGAGCTCCTACAATGAGCAGTTCTTC. The encoded protein is CASSSRGSSYNEQFF.

This chain joins TRBV7-2 and TRBJ2-7; 10 bases align to TRBD2. Germline V CDR1 and CDR2: SGHTA, FQGNSA. V trimming: 1 base; J trimming: 7 bases; junction bases outside the gene matches: 4. The length of the CDR3 is 14 residues. CDR3 residues: CASSLDPSGSEQYF. Written as DNA, the CDR3 is TGTGCCAGCAGCTTAGATCCTAGCGGGAGTGAGCAGTACTTC.

This chain connects TRBV2 to TRBJ2-2; D may be TRBD1 (5 bases). Germline V CDR1 and CDR2: SNHLY, FYNNEI. The germline V and J ends were trimmed by 1 base and 5 bases, with 14 bases remaining between them. The CDR3 runs to 16 residues. The CDR3 region has the DNA TGTGCCAGCAGTGAAGGTGGGCAGGGATGGACCGGGGAGCTGTTTTTT. Translating it yields CASSEGGQGWTGELFF. The full variable domain, rest sourced from reference TRBV2 and TRBJ2-2, is EPEVTQTPSHQVTQMGQEVILRCVPISNHLYFYWYRQILGQKVEFLVSFYNNEISEKSEIFDDQFSVERPDGSNFTLKIRSTKLEDSAMYFCASSEGGQGWTGELFFGEGSRLTVL.

The chain employs TRBV7-9 and TRBJ1-1; TRBD1 matches at 8 bases. From germline, CDR1 is SEHNR and CDR2 FQNEAQ (reference sequence). V shed 4 bases, J shed 3 bases, and the junction held 4 bases outside the gene matches. CDR3 length: 14 amino acids. CDR3 nucleotide sequence: TGTGCCAGCAGCTGGACAGGGAGAGACACTGAAGCTTTCTTT. It specifies CASSWTGRDTEAFF.

The V and J genes are TRBV6-5 and TRBJ1-6; TRBD1 agrees at 9 bases. Trimming cost V 6 bases and J 7 bases; bases outside gene matches: 7. This CDR3 has 15 residues. The germline V gene has CDR1 MNHEY and CDR2 SVGAGI. In DNA form, the CDR3 reads TGTGCCAGCAGGACACCGGGACAGGGCAATTCACCCCTCCACTTT. Protein sequence: CASRTPGQGNSPLHF.

The rearrangement links TRBV28 to TRBJ1-4; tentatively, D is TRBD1 (6 bases). The V end lost 5 bases, the J end lost 4 bases, and 17 bases lay between the germline ends. CDR1 and CDR2 (germline): MDHEN, SYDVKM. The CDR3 has 16 residues. The CDR3 protein is CASSGGATPFNEKLFF. In nucleotides, the CDR3 is TGTGCCAGCAGTGGGGGGGCGACTCCCTTTAATGAAAAACTGTTTTTT.

The chain couples TRBV4-2 to TRBJ1-4; perhaps TRBD1 as D (6 bases). The CDR3 is made up of 15 amino acids. V was shortened by 3 bases and J by 2 bases, with 10 bases between the two germline ends. CDR1 is LGHNA, CDR2 YNFKEQ, per germline. The CDR3 protein is CASSQARGTNEKLFF. CDR3 nucleotide sequence: TGTGCCAGCAGCCAGGCCAGGGGCACTAATGAAAAACTGTTTTTT.

This clone was seen a handful of times. In nucleotides, the CDR3 is TGTGCCAGCAGCCCGGCGGGCGATAATTCACCCCTCCACTTT. It is translated as CASSPAGDNSPLHF. V and J are TRBV27 and TRBJ1-6; D is unclear. The CDR3 is 14 residues long. Germline lookup yields CDR1 MNHEY and CDR2 SMNVEV (reference sequence). Trimming took 6 bases from V and 5 from J, leaving 11 bases between them.

In nucleotides, the CDR3 is TGTGCCAGCAGAACAGGGGGTAGGAATGAGCAGTTCTTC. Amino acid sequence: CASRTGGRNEQFF. The chain joins TRBV7-9 to TRBJ2-1, with 8 bases matching TRBD1. Germline-derived CDR1 and CDR2 are SEHNR and FQNEAQ (reference sequence). J gave up 7 bases and V 6 bases, and 5 bases lay outside the gene matches. The CDR3 runs to 13 residues. The variable domain in full, completed from reference TRBV7-9 and TRBJ2-1, reads DTGVSQNPRHKITKRGQNVTFRCDPISEHNRLYWYRQTLGQGPEFLTYFQNEAQLEKSRLLSDRFSAERPKGSFSTLEIQRTEQGDSAMYLCASRTGGRNEQFFGPGTRLTVL.

The chain couples TRBV11-3 to TRBJ1-1; unclear D gene. The V end was cut by 3 bases, the J end by 2 bases, with 7 bases between. CDR3 size: 13 residues. Germline assignment: CDR1 SGHNT and CDR2 YENEEA. In DNA, the CDR3 is TGTGCCAGCAGCTTTTGGAGTAACACTGAAGCTTTCTTT. Translation gives CASSFWSNTEAFF.

The chain carries TRBV5-4 and TRBJ2-7; D is uncertain. Germline CDR1 and CDR2: SGHNT and YYREEE (reference sequence). This CDR3 spans 14 amino acids. V was shortened by 0 bases and J by 1 base, with 8 bases between the two germline ends. CDR3 protein: CASSLGVSSYEQYF. The CDR3 DNA reads TGTGCCAGCAGCTTGGGAGTTTCGTCCTACGAGCAGTACTTC.

The chain has TRBV19 and TRBJ2-7, with TRBD1 identical over 9 bases. The CDR3 is made up of 15 amino acids. Germline CDR1 LNHDA, CDR2 SQIVND (reference sequence). V gave up 10 bases and J gave up 0 bases; unmatched junction bases: 10. In DNA form, the CDR3 reads TGTGCCACATCCGCCGGGACAGGGATCTCCTACGAGCAGTACTTC. Its translation is CATSAGTGISYEQYF.

V gene TRBV7-6 combines with J gene TRBJ1-1; TRBD1 aligns across 9 bases. The germline V gene encodes CDR1 SGHVS and CDR2 FNYEAQ. This CDR3 comprises 16 residues. After removal of 2 bases from V and 1 base from J, the junction contained 5 bases not matched to a gene. CDR3 residues: CASSLRQGGGNTEAFF. CDR3 sequence (DNA): TGTGCCAGCAGCTTACGACAGGGGGGAGGGAACACTGAAGCTTTCTTT.

V and J are TRBV6-5 and TRBJ2-2, with TRBD1 as a possible D gene (5 bases). The CDR3 spans 14 residues. Germline loops: CDR1 MNHEY, CDR2 SVGAGI. The V and J ends lost 6 bases and 5 bases respectively, with 13 bases between them. CDR3 nucleotide sequence: TGTGCCAGCAGGGGGCAGGGTGGTACCGGGGAGCTGTTTTTT. Its protein is CASRGQGGTGELFF.

The chain joins TRBV5-1 to TRBJ2-7; a possible D gene is TRBD2 (6 bases). Germline values: CDR1 SGHRS, CDR2 YFSETQ. The CDR3 runs 14 residues. V lost 4 bases, J lost 0 bases, and 11 bases lay in between. This chain's CDR3 is CASSQEGTSYEQYF. The DNA for the CDR3 is TGCGCCAGCAGCCAGGAGGGGACCTCCTACGAGCAGTACTTC.

The rearrangement links TRBV11-2 to TRBJ2-7; 7 nucleotides line up with TRBD1. Germline lookup yields CDR1 SGHAT and CDR2 FQNNGV. This CDR3 has 16 amino acids. Trimming removed 2 bases from V and 3 bases from J; junction bases left unmatched: 10. The CDR3 bases are TGTGCCAGCAGCTTATTCACAGGGGTCAAACACTACGAGCAGTACTTC. Translating it yields CASSLFTGVKHYEQYF.

The CDR3 here is CASSIDLGYQPQHF. CDR3 coding DNA: TGTGCCAGTAGTATAGACCTAGGATATCAGCCCCAGCATTTT. The chain is built from TRBV19 and TRBJ1-5; no clear D gene. CDR3 length: 14 amino acids. V lost 0 bases to trimming and J lost 5 bases, with 8 bases between them. In germline, CDR1 is LNHDA, CDR2 SQIVND (reference sequence).

The V call is TRBV6-1, the J call TRBJ1-6; D remains ambiguous. V was shortened by 0 bases and J by 6 bases, with 3 bases between the two germline ends. This CDR3 region has 13 residues. From germline, CDR1 is MNHNS and CDR2 SASEGT. CDR3 protein: CASSEALNSPLHF. The CDR3, as DNA: TGTGCCAGCAGTGAAGCCCTTAATTCACCCCTCCACTTT.

The V gene is TRBV2, the J gene TRBJ2-7; D is uncertain. Per the germline V gene, CDR1 is SNHLY and CDR2 is FYNNEI. The CDR3 length is 11 residues. Deletions cut 6 bases from V and 3 bases from J, with 6 bases between. CDR3 amino acids: CASSPIYEQYF. DNA for the CDR3: TGTGCCAGCAGCCCCATCTACGAGCAGTACTTC.

This clone was seen only a few times. V is TRBV28 and J is TRBJ1-5; the D is unclear. CDR3 length equals 12 residues. Trimming left V 7 bases short and J 4 bases short, with 8 bases between. Per germline, CDR1 MDHEN and CDR2 SYDVKM. CDR3 amino acids: CASTDQNQPQHF. DNA of the CDR3: TGTGCCAGCACCGATCAGAATCAGCCCCAGCATTTT.

V gene TRBV6-2 or TRBV6-3 combines with J gene TRBJ2-5; the match to TRBD1 covers 7 bases. Germline V CDR1 and CDR2: MNHEY, SVGEGT. V trimming: 7 bases; J trimming: 4 bases; junction bases outside the gene matches: 12. CDR3 length: 15 amino acids. The CDR3 coding sequence is TGTGCCAGCACCCCGACCGTAGGGGGCGCAGAGACCCAGTACTTC. It encodes CASTPTVGGAETQYF.

The rearrangement joins TRBV3-1 (or the pseudogene TRBV3-2) to TRBJ2-1; tentatively, D is TRBD2 (6 bases). Trimming left V 4 bases short and J 8 bases short, with 12 bases between. CDR3 length: 13 residues. Germline V CDR1 and CDR2: LGHDT, YNNKEL (reference sequence). CDR3 coding DNA: TGTGCCAGCAGCCGGAGGTCGGGAGATGAGCAGTTCTTC. Its protein is CASSRRSGDEQFF.

The J gene is TRBJ2-7, the V gene TRBV28; unclear D gene. Germline values: CDR1 MDHEN, CDR2 SYDVKM. This CDR3 is built from 13 residues. The germline V and J ends were trimmed by 5 bases and 7 bases, with 15 bases remaining between them. The CDR3 loop reads CASSLSQIWEQYF. The CDR3 DNA reads as TGTGCCAGCAGTCTTTCCCAGATTTGGGAGCAGTACTTC.

This clone has only one observation. The chain recombines TRBV27 with TRBJ2-5; D is undetermined. The germline V gene encodes CDR1 MNHEY and CDR2 SMNVEV (reference sequence). V shed 3 bases and J shed 0 bases, with 8 bases lying between them. The CDR3 contains 14 residues. The CDR3 DNA sequence: TGTGCCAGCAGTTTCCACGACAACCAAGAGACCCAGTACTTC. This codes for CASSFHDNQETQYF.

This rearrangement joins TRBV3-1 (or the pseudogene TRBV3-2) to TRBJ1-2, with TRBD1 identical over 7 bases. CDR3 length: 13 amino acids. V dropped 4 bases and J dropped 8; count of bases not matched to a gene: 7. Germline CDR1 and CDR2: LGHDT and YNNKEL (reference sequence). The CDR3 bases are TGTGCCAGCAGCCCCGGGGACAGTCGGGGCTACACCTTC. As protein: CASSPGDSRGYTF.

The V call is TRBV6-5, the J call TRBJ1-1; no clear D. This CDR3 comprises 13 residues. V was shortened by 5 bases and J by 5 bases, with 12 bases between the two germline ends. Germline CDR1 reads MNHEY; CDR2 reads SVGAGI. CDR3 region: CASSTHPGTEAFF. CDR3 in DNA: TGTGCCAGCAGTACCCACCCGGGGACTGAAGCTTTCTTT.

This sequence joins TRBV15 and TRBJ1-2, with TRBD1 as a possible D gene (6 bases). Trimming removed 1 base from V and 8 bases from J, with 11 bases in between. Germline CDR1 and CDR2: LNHNV and YYDKDF (reference sequence). The CDR3 extends over 13 amino acids. CDR3 in amino acids: CATSRVTGSGYTF. The CDR3, as DNA: TGTGCCACCAGCAGAGTAACAGGGAGCGGCTACACCTTC.